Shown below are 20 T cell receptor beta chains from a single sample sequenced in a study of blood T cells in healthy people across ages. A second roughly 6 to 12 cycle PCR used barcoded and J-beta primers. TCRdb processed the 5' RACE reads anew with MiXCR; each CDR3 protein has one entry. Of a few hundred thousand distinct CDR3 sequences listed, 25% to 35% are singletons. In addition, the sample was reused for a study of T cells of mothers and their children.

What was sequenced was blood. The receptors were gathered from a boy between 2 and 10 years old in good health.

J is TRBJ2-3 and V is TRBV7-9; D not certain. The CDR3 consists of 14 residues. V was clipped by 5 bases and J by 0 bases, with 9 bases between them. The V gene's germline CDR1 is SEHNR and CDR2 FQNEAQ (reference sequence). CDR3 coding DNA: TGTGCCAGCAGCCCGTGGGGTAGCACAGATACGCAGTATTTT. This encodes CASSPWGSTDTQYF.

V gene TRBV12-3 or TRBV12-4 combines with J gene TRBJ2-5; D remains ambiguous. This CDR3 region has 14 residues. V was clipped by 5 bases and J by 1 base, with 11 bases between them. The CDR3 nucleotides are TGTGCCAGCAGTCCCATAGGTATCCAAGAGACCCAGTACTTC. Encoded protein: CASSPIGIQETQYF.

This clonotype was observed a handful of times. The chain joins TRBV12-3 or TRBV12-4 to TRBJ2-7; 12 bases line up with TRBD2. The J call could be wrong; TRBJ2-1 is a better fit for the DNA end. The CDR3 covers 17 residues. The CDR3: CASSSTSGGRMYNEQFF. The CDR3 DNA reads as TGTGCCAGCAGTTCAACTAGCGGGGGGAGAATGTACAATGAGCAGTTCTTC.

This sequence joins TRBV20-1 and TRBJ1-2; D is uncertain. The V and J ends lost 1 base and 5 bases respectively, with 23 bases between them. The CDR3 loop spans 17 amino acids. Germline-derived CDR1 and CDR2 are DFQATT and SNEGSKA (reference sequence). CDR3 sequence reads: CSARVREKRKVRYGYTF. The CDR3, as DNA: TGCAGTGCTAGAGTACGGGAAAAAAGAAAGGTCCGTTATGGCTACACCTTC.

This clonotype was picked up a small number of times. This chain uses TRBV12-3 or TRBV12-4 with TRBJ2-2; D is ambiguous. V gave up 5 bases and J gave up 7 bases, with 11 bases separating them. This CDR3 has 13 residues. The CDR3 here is CASSALTVGELFF. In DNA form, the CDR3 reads TGTGCCAGCAGTGCACTCACTGTCGGGGAGCTGTTTTTT.

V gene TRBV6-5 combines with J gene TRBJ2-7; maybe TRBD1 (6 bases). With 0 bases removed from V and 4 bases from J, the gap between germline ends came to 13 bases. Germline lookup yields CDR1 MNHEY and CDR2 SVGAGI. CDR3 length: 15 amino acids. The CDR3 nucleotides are TGTGCCAGCAGTTACTCAGGCAGGGGCATGTACGAGCAGTACTTC. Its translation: CASSYSGRGMYEQYF.

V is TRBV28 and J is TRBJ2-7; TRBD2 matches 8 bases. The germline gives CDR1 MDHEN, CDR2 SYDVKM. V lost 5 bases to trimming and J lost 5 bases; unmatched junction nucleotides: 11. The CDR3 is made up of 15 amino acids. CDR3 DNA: TGTGCCAGCAGTCTCTTGGCGGGGGGTTTCGACGAGCAGTACTTC. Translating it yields CASSLLAGGFDEQYF.

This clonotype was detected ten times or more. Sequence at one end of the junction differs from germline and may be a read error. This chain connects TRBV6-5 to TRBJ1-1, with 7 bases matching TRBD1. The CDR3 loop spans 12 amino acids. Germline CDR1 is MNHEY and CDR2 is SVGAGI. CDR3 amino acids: CASSDSTGKAFF. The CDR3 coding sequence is TGTGCCAGCAGTGACTCGACAGGGAAAGCTTTCTTT.

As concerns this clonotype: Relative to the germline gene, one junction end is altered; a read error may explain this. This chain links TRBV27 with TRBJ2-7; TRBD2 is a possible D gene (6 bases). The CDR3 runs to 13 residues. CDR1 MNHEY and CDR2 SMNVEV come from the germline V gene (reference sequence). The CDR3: CASRPGGYYEQCF. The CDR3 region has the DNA TGTGCCAGCAGGCCCGGGGGTTACTACGAGCAGTGCTTC.

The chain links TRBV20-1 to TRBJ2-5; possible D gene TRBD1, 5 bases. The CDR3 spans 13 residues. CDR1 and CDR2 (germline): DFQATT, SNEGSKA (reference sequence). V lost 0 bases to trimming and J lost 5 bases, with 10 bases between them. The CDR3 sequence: CSARELGRETQYF. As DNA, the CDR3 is TGCAGTGCTAGAGAGTTGGGGCGGGAGACCCAGTACTTC.

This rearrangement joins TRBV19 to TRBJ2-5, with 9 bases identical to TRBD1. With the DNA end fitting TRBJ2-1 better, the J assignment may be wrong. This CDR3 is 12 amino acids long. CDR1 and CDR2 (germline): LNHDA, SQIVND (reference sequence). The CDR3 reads CAVGQGFNEQFF. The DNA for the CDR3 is TGTGCGGTGGGACAGGGTTTCAATGAGCAGTTCTTC.

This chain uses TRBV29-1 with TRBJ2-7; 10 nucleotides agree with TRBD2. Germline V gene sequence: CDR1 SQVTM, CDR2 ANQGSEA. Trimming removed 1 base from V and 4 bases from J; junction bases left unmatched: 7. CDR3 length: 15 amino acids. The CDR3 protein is CSVEGVAGGSYEQYF. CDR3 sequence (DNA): TGCAGCGTTGAAGGGGTAGCGGGAGGAAGTTACGAGCAGTACTTC.

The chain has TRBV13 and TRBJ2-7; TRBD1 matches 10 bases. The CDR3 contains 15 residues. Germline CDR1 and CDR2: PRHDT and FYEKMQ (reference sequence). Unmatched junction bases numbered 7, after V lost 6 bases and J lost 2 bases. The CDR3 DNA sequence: TGTGCCAGCAGTCCCCCGGGACAGGGGCCCTACGAGCAGTACTTC. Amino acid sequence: CASSPPGQGPYEQYF. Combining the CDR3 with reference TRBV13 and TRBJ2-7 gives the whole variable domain AAGVIQSPRHLIKEKRETATLKCYPIPRHDTVYWYQQGPGQDPQFLISFYEKMQSDKGSIPDRFSAQQFSDYHSELNMSSLELGDSALYFCASSPPGQGPYEQYFGPGTRLTVT.

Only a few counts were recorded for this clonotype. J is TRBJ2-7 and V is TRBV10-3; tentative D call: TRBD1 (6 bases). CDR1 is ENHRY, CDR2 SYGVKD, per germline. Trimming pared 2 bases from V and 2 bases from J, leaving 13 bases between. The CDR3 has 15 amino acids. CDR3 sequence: CAISEPRGSAYEQYF. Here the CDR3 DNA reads TGTGCCATCAGTGAGCCGAGGGGGAGCGCCTACGAGCAGTACTTC.

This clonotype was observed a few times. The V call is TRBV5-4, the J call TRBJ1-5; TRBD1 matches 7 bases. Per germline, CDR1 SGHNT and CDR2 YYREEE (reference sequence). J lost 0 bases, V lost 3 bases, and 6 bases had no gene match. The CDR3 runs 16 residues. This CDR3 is CASSYTGEGSNQPQHF. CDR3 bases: TGTGCCAGCAGCTACACAGGGGAAGGTAGCAATCAGCCCCAGCATTTT.

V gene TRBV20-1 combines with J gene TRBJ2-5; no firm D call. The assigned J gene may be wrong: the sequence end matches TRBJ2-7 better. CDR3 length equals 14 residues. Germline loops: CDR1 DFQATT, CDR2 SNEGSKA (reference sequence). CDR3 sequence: CSAMVGWPSYEQYF. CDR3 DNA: TGCAGTGCTATGGTAGGCTGGCCCTCCTACGAGCAGTACTTC.

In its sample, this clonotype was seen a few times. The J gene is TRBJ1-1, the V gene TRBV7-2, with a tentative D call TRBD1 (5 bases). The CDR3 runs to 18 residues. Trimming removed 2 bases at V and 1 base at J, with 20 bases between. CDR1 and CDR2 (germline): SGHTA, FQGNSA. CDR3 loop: CASSLLYARGIWNTEAFF. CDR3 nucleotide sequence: TGTGCCAGCAGCTTACTGTATGCACGGGGGATATGGAACACTGAAGCTTTCTTT.

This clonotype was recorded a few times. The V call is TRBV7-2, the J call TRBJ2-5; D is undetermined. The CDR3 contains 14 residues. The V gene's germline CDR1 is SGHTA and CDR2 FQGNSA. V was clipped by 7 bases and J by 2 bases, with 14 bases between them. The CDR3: CASTPGGVQETQYF. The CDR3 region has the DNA TGTGCCAGCACCCCGGGTGGGGTACAAGAGACCCAGTACTTC.

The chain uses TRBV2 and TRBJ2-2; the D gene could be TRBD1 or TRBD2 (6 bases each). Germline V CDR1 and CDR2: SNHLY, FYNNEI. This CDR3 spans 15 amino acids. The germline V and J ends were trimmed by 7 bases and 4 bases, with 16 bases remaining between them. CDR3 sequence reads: CASMGAGHLTGELFF. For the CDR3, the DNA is TGTGCCAGCATGGGGGCGGGACACCTCACCGGGGAGCTGTTTTTT.

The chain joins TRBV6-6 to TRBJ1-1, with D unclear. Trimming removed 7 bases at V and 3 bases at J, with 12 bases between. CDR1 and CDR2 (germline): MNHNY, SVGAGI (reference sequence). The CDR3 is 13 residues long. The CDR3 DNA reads TGTGCCAGCATTTCTTGGGAGGACACTGAAGCTTTCTTT. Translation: CASISWEDTEAFF.